This entry lists 22 T cell receptor beta chains sequenced from one sample in a study of T cells in Graves' hyperthyroidism and ophthalmopathy. RNA transcripts gave rise to amplified TCR beta CDR3 regions. The HTBI set primed first-round TCR CDR3 RT-PCR. MiXCR, run by TCRdb on the multiplex PCR reads, gives a single entry per CDR3 protein. The top ten clones hold around 10% of a sample with over 300,000 distinct CDR3 sequences, 11% to 15% of them seen once. The sequencing sample was made of blood. The receptor set was obtained from a woman aged 60-75 years with Graves' hyperthyroidism.

This clonotype has ten or more counts. The gene calls are TRBV7-9 and TRBJ1-1, with D possibly matching TRBD1 (5 bases). This CDR3 region has 14 residues. Trimming shortened V by 1 base and J by 5 bases, and 11 bases separated the two germline ends. Germline V gene lookup returns CDR1 SEHNR and CDR2 FQNEAQ (reference sequence). The CDR3 reads CASSLESGQTEAFF. For the CDR3, the DNA is TGTGCCAGCAGCTTAGAGTCAGGGCAGACTGAAGCTTTCTTT.

The chain employs TRBV5-1 and TRBJ2-4, with TRBD2 matching over 7 bases. The CDR3 consists of 17 residues. With V trimmed by 4 bases and J by 2 bases, 12 bases remained unmatched. Germline lookup yields CDR1 SGHRS and CDR2 YFSETQ. CDR3 nucleotides: TGCGCCAGCAGCCAGACTAGGCGGGAGACAACCAAAAACATTCAGTACTTC. Amino acids: CASSQTRRETTKNIQYF.

This clonotype came up a few times. J is TRBJ2-3 and V is TRBV3-1; no firm D call. CDR3 size: 14 residues. V was cut by 1 base and J by 2 bases, with 7 bases left in between. In germline, CDR1 is LGHDT, CDR2 YNNKEL (reference sequence). The CDR3 coding sequence is TGTGCCAGCAGCCAAGGGGCGCTCACAGATACGCAGTATTTT. It encodes CASSQGALTDTQYF.

V usage is TRBV7-9 and J usage is TRBJ1-2; D unresolved. CDR1 and CDR2 (germline): SEHNR, FQNEAQ (reference sequence). This CDR3 region has 14 residues. The V end was cut by 5 bases, the J end by 5 bases, with 15 bases between. The CDR3 protein is CASSNRAEGYGYTF. In nucleotides, the CDR3 is TGTGCCAGCAGCAACCGGGCCGAAGGTTATGGCTACACCTTC.

The J gene is TRBJ2-3, the V gene TRBV7-9; TRBD1 or TRBD2 may be the D gene (7 bases each). CDR3 length: 14 amino acids. Germline CDR1 SEHNR, CDR2 FQNEAQ (reference sequence). The ends were cut back, 2 bases at V and 3 bases at J, with 9 bases in the middle. Here the CDR3 reads CASSLQGGTDTQYF. The CDR3 region has the DNA TGTGCCAGCAGCTTACAGGGGGGGACAGATACGCAGTATTTT.

The sample holds many counts of this clonotype. This chain uses TRBV20-1 with TRBJ2-7; 12 nucleotides align to TRBD1. V trimming: 3 bases; J trimming: 5 bases; junction bases outside the gene matches: 8. Per the germline V gene, CDR1 is DFQATT and CDR2 is SNEGSKA (reference sequence). The CDR3 sequence is 15 residues long. This CDR3 is CSASGTGGKLNEQYF. In DNA form, the CDR3 reads TGCAGTGCTAGTGGGACAGGGGGCAAGCTGAACGAGCAGTACTTC.

The sample holds many counts of this clonotype. This chain uses TRBV18 with TRBJ2-7; the D gene is possibly TRBD1 (6 bases). Per germline, CDR1 KGHSH and CDR2 LQKENI. The CDR3 has 13 residues. V lost 3 bases, J lost 5 bases, and 11 bases lay in between. The CDR3 loop is CASSPPSGDEQYF. CDR3 nucleotides: TGTGCCAGCTCACCCCCCTCAGGGGACGAGCAGTACTTC.

Ten or more counts support this clonotype. The J gene is TRBJ2-5, the V gene TRBV29-1; D is uncertain. From germline, CDR1 is SQVTM and CDR2 ANQGSEA. V was clipped by 7 bases and J by 2 bases, with 11 bases between them. The CDR3 is 12 residues long. Here the CDR3 reads CSARHAQETQYF. CDR3 nucleotide sequence: TGCAGCGCCCGGCATGCGCAAGAGACCCAGTACTTC.

This clonotype was counted at least ten times. The chain couples TRBV12-3 or TRBV12-4 to TRBJ1-3; a possible D gene is TRBD1 (5 bases). V lost 3 bases and J 2 bases, leaving 8 bases between the germline ends. This CDR3 is built from 14 residues. The CDR3 DNA sequence: TGTGCCAGCAGTTTGCGGGGGGCTGGAAACACCATATATTTT. Translating gives CASSLRGAGNTIYF.

This clonotype was found many times. The chain is built from TRBV30 and TRBJ2-7; D uncertain. The V end was cut by 0 bases, the J end by 6 bases, with 9 bases between. Germline assignment: CDR1 GTSNPN and CDR2 SVGIG (reference sequence). The length of the CDR3 is 12 residues. The CDR3 bases are TGTGCCTGGAGTGTTCGCCGCCCCGAGCAGTACTTC. Encoded protein: CAWSVRRPEQYF.

This clonotype came up many times. The chain recombines TRBV18 with TRBJ1-1, with unresolved D. Germline-derived CDR1 and CDR2 are KGHSH and LQKENI. This CDR3 has 12 amino acids. Trimming took 1 base from V and 7 from J, leaving 7 bases between them. CDR3 in amino acids: CASSPRRGEAFF. The CDR3 DNA sequence: TGTGCCAGCTCACCACGGCGGGGTGAAGCTTTCTTT.

This clonotype occurred many times. The V call is TRBV3-1, the J call TRBJ2-3, with 8 bases that match TRBD2. V shed 4 bases, J shed 4 bases, and the junction held 1 base outside the gene matches. The CDR3 runs to 13 residues. Germline CDR1 is LGHDT and CDR2 is YNNKEL (reference sequence). Written as DNA, the CDR3 is TGTGCCAGCAGCCGCGGGAGGTCAGATACGCAGTATTTT. Its protein is CASSRGRSDTQYF.

The chain uses TRBV20-1 and TRBJ2-3, with TRBD2 identical over 9 bases. Germline CDR1 is DFQATT and CDR2 is SNEGSKA (reference sequence). The ends lost 8 bases at V and 6 bases at J; junction bases unmatched: 6. CDR3 length equals 12 residues. CDR3: CSTLAGADTQYF. CDR3 sequence (DNA): TGCAGTACGTTAGCGGGAGCGGATACGCAGTATTTT.

V gene TRBV9 combines with J gene TRBJ2-1; 8 bases match TRBD2. Germline V lookup: CDR1 SGDLS, CDR2 YYNGEE. The CDR3 contains 15 residues. Losses at the gene ends were 4 bases for V and 6 bases for J; bases not matched to a gene: 9. The CDR3: CASSPRVAGLNEQFF. CDR3 in DNA: TGTGCCAGCAGCCCCCGAGTAGCGGGACTCAATGAGCAGTTCTTC.

This clonotype was seen many times. This chain uses TRBV20-1 with TRBJ2-3; no clear D. V lost 0 bases and J 2 bases, leaving 9 bases between the germline ends. CDR1 is DFQATT, CDR2 SNEGSKA, per germline (reference sequence). This CDR3 has 14 residues. The CDR3 bases are TGCAGTGCTAGAGAAAACACTATCACAGATACGCAGTATTTT. Its translation is CSARENTITDTQYF.

The V gene is TRBV27, the J gene TRBJ1-1; D is undetermined. V lost 5 bases and J 1 base, leaving 8 bases between the germline ends. This CDR3 region has 13 residues. CDR1 and CDR2 (germline): MNHEY, SMNVEV (reference sequence). The CDR3 DNA sequence: TGTGCCAGCAGTCCTTACAGGAACACTGAAGCTTTCTTT. This gives the protein CASSPYRNTEAFF.

This clonotype was observed at least ten times. The chain is built from TRBV7-8 and TRBJ1-5, with a possible D match to TRBD1 (5 bases). Per germline, CDR1 SGHVS and CDR2 FQNEAQ. The CDR3 extends over 16 amino acids. Trimming removed 0 bases from V and 3 bases from J, with 12 bases in between. The CDR3 loop reads CASSLARAGHNQPQHF. CDR3 DNA: TGTGCCAGCAGCTTAGCGAGGGCAGGGCACAATCAGCCCCAGCATTTT. The variable domain in full, with the rest retrieved from reference TRBV7-8 and TRBJ1-5, is GAGVSQSPRYKVAKRGQDVALRCDPISGHVSLFWYQQALGQGPEFLTYFQNEAQLDKSGLPSDRFFAERPEGSVSTLKIQRTQQEDSAVYLCASSLARAGHNQPQHFGDGTRLSIL.

The CDR3: CASTSWRAPNEQYF. In nucleotides, the CDR3 is TGTGCCAGCACCTCCTGGAGGGCCCCGAACGAGCAGTACTTC. This sequence joins TRBV6-4 and TRBJ2-7; possibly TRBD2 for D (6 bases). The CDR3 covers 14 residues. Trimming left V 7 bases short and J 5 bases short, with 18 bases between. Per the germline V gene, CDR1 is MRHNA and CDR2 is SNTAGT.

There are many counts of this clonotype. The chain employs TRBV2 and TRBJ2-7, with D perhaps matching TRBD2 (5 bases). CDR1 and CDR2 (germline): SNHLY, FYNNEI. Between the trimmed V and J ends, which lost 6 bases and 2 bases, there was a span of 8 bases. This CDR3 contains 12 residues. CDR3 DNA sequence: TGTGCCAGCAGGACTATGACCTACGAGCAGTACTTC. The encoded protein is CASRTMTYEQYF.

This clonotype is a singleton in its sample. The chain combines TRBV19 with TRBJ1-1; D is uncertain. Trimming shortened V by 3 bases and J by 8 bases, and 10 bases separated the two germline ends. This CDR3 has 12 residues. Germline V gene lookup returns CDR1 LNHDA and CDR2 SQIVND (reference sequence). CDR3 sequence: CASSISGIEAFF. The CDR3 DNA reads TGTGCCAGTAGTATCTCAGGTATAGAAGCTTTCTTT.

Many counts were recorded for this clonotype. The chain has TRBV27 and TRBJ2-1, with D tentatively TRBD2 (6 bases). V was shortened by 3 bases and J by 5 bases, with 20 bases between the two germline ends. The CDR3 extends over 17 amino acids. The germline CDR1 and CDR2 sequences are MNHEY and SMNVEV (reference sequence). The CDR3 is CASSFLRRGTLDNEQFF. The CDR3 DNA is TGTGCCAGCAGTTTCCTCCGGAGGGGTACACTAGACAATGAGCAGTTCTTC.

This chain links TRBV19 with TRBJ2-5; TRBD2 aligns across 8 bases. This CDR3 is built from 18 residues. Germline V CDR1 and CDR2: LNHDA, SQIVND (reference sequence). Losses at the gene ends were 5 bases for V and 0 bases for J; bases not matched to a gene: 14. Here the CDR3 DNA reads TGTGCCAGTAGTCCCCCGGCCAGCGGGAGCGTATACCAAGAGACCCAGTACTTC. The encoded protein is CASSPPASGSVYQETQYF. The complete variable domain, with remaining parts taken from reference TRBV19 and TRBJ2-5, reads DGGITQSPKYLFRKEGQNVTLSCEQNLNHDAMYWYRQDPGQGLRLIYYSQIVNDFQKGDIAEGYSVSREKKESFPLTVTSAQKNPTAFYLCASSPPASGSVYQETQYFGPGTRLLVL.